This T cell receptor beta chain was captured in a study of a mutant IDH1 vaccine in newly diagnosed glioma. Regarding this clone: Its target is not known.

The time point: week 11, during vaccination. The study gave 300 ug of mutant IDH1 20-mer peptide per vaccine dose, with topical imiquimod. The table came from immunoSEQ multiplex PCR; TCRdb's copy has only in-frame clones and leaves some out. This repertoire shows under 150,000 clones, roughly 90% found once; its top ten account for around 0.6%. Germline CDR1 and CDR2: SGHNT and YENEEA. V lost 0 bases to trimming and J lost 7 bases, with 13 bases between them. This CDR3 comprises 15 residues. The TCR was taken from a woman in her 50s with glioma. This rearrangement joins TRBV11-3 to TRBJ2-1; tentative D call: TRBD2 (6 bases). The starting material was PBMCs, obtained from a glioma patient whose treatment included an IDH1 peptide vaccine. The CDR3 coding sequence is TGTGCCAGCAGCTTAGATTCGGCTGCGGGGAATGAGCAGTTCTTC. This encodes CASSLDSAAGNEQFF.